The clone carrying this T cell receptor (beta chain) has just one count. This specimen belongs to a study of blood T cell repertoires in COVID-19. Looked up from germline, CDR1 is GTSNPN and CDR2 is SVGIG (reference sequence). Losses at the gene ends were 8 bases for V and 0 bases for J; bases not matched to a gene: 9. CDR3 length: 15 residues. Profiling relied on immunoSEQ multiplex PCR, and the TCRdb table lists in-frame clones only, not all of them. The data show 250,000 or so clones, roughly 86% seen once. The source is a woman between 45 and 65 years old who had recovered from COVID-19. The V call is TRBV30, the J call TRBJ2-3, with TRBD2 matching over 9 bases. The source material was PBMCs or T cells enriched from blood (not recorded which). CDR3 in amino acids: CAGTTGLASTDTQYF. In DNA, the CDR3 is TGTGCCGGGACGACGGGACTAGCAAGCACAGATACGCAGTATTTT.